The 8 T cell receptor beta chains below all came from one sample that was sequenced in a study of T cell repertoires and HLA-DP antigens. Sequenced by immunoSEQ multiplex PCR; TCRdb stores in-frame clones only, minus some. The top ten clones hold roughly 44% of a sample with just over 2,000 clones, roughly 70% of them seen once. CD4+ cells expanded for around 14 days were restimulated around 26 h with allogeneic-DPB1 HeLa cells. HeLa stimulator cells carried retrovirally transduced HLA-DPA1/DPB1, HLA-DM, invariant chain and CD80. Source material: CD137- CD4+ T cells from cultured PBMCs. These receptors all stem from a man aged 50 to 60 in good health and CMV-seronegative.

This clone was recorded only once. The chain recombines TRBV5-1 with TRBJ2-2; no clear D. Deletions cut 6 bases from V and 6 bases from J, with 18 bases between. Germline CDR1 and CDR2: SGHRS and YFSETQ. The CDR3 extends over 15 amino acids. The chain's CDR3 is CASNPTPAASGELFF. CDR3 coding DNA: TGCGCCAGCAACCCGACCCCCGCCGCGTCCGGGGAGCTGTTTTTT.

This chain connects TRBV4-2 to TRBJ1-2, with unresolved D. Germline V gene data show CDR1 as LGHNA and CDR2 as YNFKEQ. V gave up 5 bases and J gave up 4 bases, with 14 bases separating them. The CDR3 extends over 14 amino acids. The DNA of the CDR3 is TGTGCCAGCAGCTCCTCCCGAGCGGCCTATGGCTACACCTTC. As protein: CASSSSRAAYGYTF.

This chain links TRBV7-2 with TRBJ2-1; D unclear. The CDR3 extends over 12 amino acids. V dropped 2 bases and J dropped 15 bases, with 14 bases sitting between them. In germline, CDR1 is SGHTA, CDR2 FQGNSA. The CDR3 spells CASSLTPSSLFF. CDR3 in DNA: TGTGCCAGCAGCTTAACCCCTAGTAGTCTGTTCTTC.

The CDR3: CASRNTGPTDTQYF. The CDR3 DNA sequence: TGTGCCAGCAGAAACACAGGGCCCACAGATACGCAGTATTTT. This rearrangement joins TRBV28 to TRBJ2-3; possible D gene TRBD1, 6 bases. CDR1 and CDR2 from the germline V gene are MDHEN and SYDVKM. V lost 6 bases, J lost 2 bases, and 12 bases lay in between. The CDR3 runs to 14 residues.

The V call is TRBV7-8, the J call TRBJ2-1; the D gene is possibly TRBD2 (5 bases). CDR3 length: 18 amino acids. Trimming pared 2 bases from V and 10 bases from J, leaving 27 bases between. Germline CDR1 is SGHVS and CDR2 is FQNEAQ. The CDR3 DNA sequence: TGTGCCAGCAGCTTATTGAGGGATCGTAGATCTTTCGGCCTCGAGCAGTTCTTC. Its protein is CASSLLRDRRSFGLEQFF.

The chain uses TRBV2 and TRBJ2-1; a possible D gene is TRBD1 (6 bases). The germline gives CDR1 SNHLY, CDR2 FYNNEI. CDR3 length: 15 amino acids. Trimming cost V 7 bases and J 0 bases, with 13 bases left between them. The CDR3 DNA reads as TGTGCCAGCACACAGGGCAGAAACTCCTACAATGAGCAGTTCTTC. It specifies CASTQGRNSYNEQFF.

The chain carries TRBV19 and TRBJ2-7, with D hard to call. The germline gives CDR1 LNHDA, CDR2 SQIVND (reference sequence). V gave up 3 bases and J gave up 1 base, with 10 bases separating them. This CDR3 comprises 14 residues. The CDR3 coding sequence is TGTGCCAGTAGTATGAGAGCCGAATCCTACGAGCAGTACTTC. Translation: CASSMRAESYEQYF.

This chain joins TRBV4-3 and TRBJ2-7; TRBD1 aligns across 8 bases. The CDR3 contains 15 residues. CDR1 and CDR2 (germline): LGHNA, YSLEER. V lost 4 bases to trimming and J lost 4 bases; unmatched junction nucleotides: 9. The chain's CDR3 is CASSRRTGPGYEQYF. Written as DNA, the CDR3 is TGCGCCAGCAGCCGGCGGACAGGGCCCGGGTACGAGCAGTACTTC.